This T cell receptor beta chain stems from a study of blood T cells in healthy people across ages. In the case of this clonotype: Its antigen is undetermined.

General study findings and limits: More naive CD4+ cells and higher diversity marked long-lived donors relative to aged donors.

Healthy individuals of Caucasian origin from Russia, aged 6 to 90, served as donors. There were at least 5.5 micrograms of total RNA extracted from every sample. CDR3 length: 16 residues. CDR1 LNHDA and CDR2 SQIVND come from the germline V gene (reference sequence). Combining a sample-barcoded 5' primer with a J-beta primer mix, a second PCR ran for about 7 to 11 cycles. Every molecule of cDNA carried a tag from a template-switch adaptor with 12 random nucleotides. In TCRdb, the 5' RACE reads were re-called with MiXCR into one record per CDR3 protein. Among about 1.7 million distinct CDR3 sequences, 28% were seen once, and the ten largest hold approximately 7.7%.

The rearrangement links TRBV19 to TRBJ2-7, with D perhaps being TRBD1 or TRBD2 (7 bases each). TRBJ2-1 matches the DNA end more closely, so the J call is doubtful. This sequence was found in a woman aged 25 to 39 in good health. Sample: blood. CDR3 bases: TGTGCCAGTAGTATACAGGGGGGGACAGTCTCCTACGAGCAGTTCTTC. Translating gives CASSIQGGTVSYEQFF.